This T cell receptor (beta chain) was identified in a study of T-cell reconstitution after alpha-beta-depleted transplantation in children. Unique molecular identifiers tagged the TCRbeta library. MiXCR was run by TCRdb on the PCR reads, yielding one entry per CDR3 protein. The data contain hundreds of thousands of distinct CDR3 sequences, around 20% of them singletons. After removal of 1 base from V and 2 bases from J, the junction contained 4 bases not matched to a gene. Germline V gene lookup returns CDR1 MNHEY and CDR2 SVGAGI. This CDR3 comprises 16 residues. The chain links TRBV6-5 to TRBJ2-3; 9 positions match TRBD2. Material: PBMCs from the stem cell graft donor, obtained from the stem cell graft. The sequence derives from a human donor who donated a stem cell graft to a child with acute lymphoblastic leukemia. The CDR3 spells CASSYWASGNTDTQYF. CDR3 DNA sequence: TGTGCCAGCAGTTACTGGGCTAGCGGGAACACAGATACGCAGTATTTT.